Listed below are T cell receptor beta chains from one sample, sequenced in a study of Graves' ophthalmopathy and Graves' hyperthyroidism. TCRdb processed the multiplex PCR reads anew with MiXCR; each CDR3 protein has one entry. Of around 1,000,000 distinct CDR3 sequences in the sample, less than 45% were seen once. The specimen was peripheral blood or thyroid tissue (not recorded which). The receptors shown here come from an adult man with Graves' hyperthyroidism. The CDR3 runs from the conserved cysteine through the conserved F or W. Each record gives: CDR3 protein, CDR3 DNA, V gene, J gene, D gene, clone size. A D gene is named only where the DNA matches it firmly. Clone size is stated in some rows and not others, as once, few, many or a class when expanded.

CDR3aa: CASGGQGLSSGANVLTF
CDR3nt: TGTGCCAGCGGCGGGCAGGGCCTAAGCTCTGGGGCCAACGTCCTGACTTTC
v_gene: TRBV6-2/TRBV6-3
j_gene: TRBJ2-6
d_gene: -
abundance: many

CDR3aa: CASSQDAQGYEQYF
CDR3nt: TGTGCCAGCAGCCAAGATGCACAGGGGTACGAGCAGTACTTC
v_gene: TRBV4-2
j_gene: TRBJ2-7
d_gene: TRBD1
abundance: -

CDR3aa: CSVDDGTGTEAFF
CDR3nt: TGCAGCGTAGACGATGGGACGGGCACTGAAGCTTTCTTT
v_gene: TRBV29-1
j_gene: TRBJ1-1
d_gene: -
abundance: -

CDR3aa: CAISEQGRIYGYTF
CDR3nt: TGTGCCATCAGTGAGCAGGGGCGTATCTATGGCTACACCTTC
v_gene: TRBV10-3
j_gene: TRBJ1-2
d_gene: -
abundance: -

CDR3aa: CANTGYGYTF
CDR3nt: TGTGCCAACACAGGTTATGGCTACACCTTC
v_gene: TRBV2
j_gene: TRBJ1-2
d_gene: -
abundance: -

CDR3aa: CASSYSGGSDTGELFF
CDR3nt: TGTGCCAGCAGTTACTCCGGGGGATCGGACACCGGGGAGCTGTTTTTT
v_gene: TRBV6-5
j_gene: TRBJ2-2
d_gene: -
abundance: few

CDR3aa: CASSSGQASGNTIYF
CDR3nt: TGCGCCAGCAGCTCTGGACAGGCCTCTGGAAACACCATATATTTT
v_gene: TRBV5-1
j_gene: TRBJ1-3
d_gene: TRBD1
abundance: many

CDR3aa: CASSLAGGPSGELFF
CDR3nt: TGTGCCAGCAGCTTAGCGGGAGGGCCCTCCGGGGAGCTGTTTTTT
v_gene: TRBV12-3/TRBV12-4
j_gene: TRBJ2-2
d_gene: TRBD2
abundance: many

CDR3aa: CASSPRTAAYQETQYF
CDR3nt: TGTGCCAGTAGTCCCCGGACAGCTGCGTACCAAGAGACCCAGTACTTC
v_gene: TRBV19
j_gene: TRBJ2-5
d_gene: -
abundance: -

CDR3aa: CASSDRRGVQAFF
CDR3nt: TGTGCCAGCAGTGATCGGAGGGGGGTCCAAGCTTTCTTT
v_gene: TRBV2
j_gene: TRBJ1-1
d_gene: -
abundance: -

CDR3aa: CASSLDPTGWREKLFF
CDR3nt: TGTGCCAGCAGCTTAGATCCGACAGGTTGGCGAGAAAAACTGTTTTTT
v_gene: TRBV7-9
j_gene: TRBJ1-4
d_gene: -
abundance: many

CDR3aa: CASSQETAVSGNTIYF
CDR3nt: TGTGCCAGCAGCCAAGAAACGGCCGTCTCTGGAAACACCATATATTTT
v_gene: TRBV3-1
j_gene: TRBJ1-3
d_gene: -
abundance: few

CDR3aa: CASSTGQGELYEQYF
CDR3nt: TGTGCCAGCAGCACGGGACAGGGGGAGCTCTACGAGCAGTACTTC
v_gene: TRBV7-9
j_gene: TRBJ2-7
d_gene: TRBD1
abundance: few

CDR3aa: CASSSPRSVSGELFF
CDR3nt: TGTGCCAGCAGCTCCCCTAGATCCGTCTCCGGGGAGCTGTTTTTT
v_gene: TRBV5-4
j_gene: TRBJ2-2
d_gene: -
abundance: -

CDR3aa: CASSLESRISYEQYF
CDR3nt: TGTGCCAGCAGCTTAGAGTCGAGGATCTCCTACGAGCAGTACTTC
v_gene: TRBV7-2
j_gene: TRBJ2-7
d_gene: -
abundance: -

CDR3aa: CSSTRGQKLYEQYF
CDR3nt: TGCAGCTCAACGCGGGGACAGAAACTTTACGAGCAGTACTTC
v_gene: TRBV29-1
j_gene: TRBJ2-7
d_gene: -
abundance: -

CDR3aa: CASGSGSYNSPLHF
CDR3nt: TGTGCCAGCGGCTCGGGTTCCTATAATTCACCCCTCCACTTT
v_gene: TRBV27
j_gene: TRBJ1-6
d_gene: -
abundance: -

CDR3aa: CASSTRLAPSYEQYF
CDR3nt: TGTGCCAGCAGCACACGACTAGCGCCCTCCTACGAGCAGTACTTC
v_gene: TRBV7-9
j_gene: TRBJ2-7
d_gene: TRBD2
abundance: -

CDR3aa: CASSYSGGLYGYTF
CDR3nt: TGTGCCAGCAGTTACTCGGGGGGCTTGTACGGCTACACCTTC
v_gene: TRBV6-5
j_gene: TRBJ1-2
d_gene: -
abundance: many

CDR3aa: CASSPTVLGDTQYF
CDR3nt: TGTGCCAGCAGCCCGACAGTGCTAGGAGATACGCAGTATTTT
v_gene: TRBV7-2
j_gene: TRBJ2-3
d_gene: -
abundance: -

CDR3aa: CASGSTPGTYEQYF
CDR3nt: TGTGCCAGCGGATCGACCCCAGGGACCTACGAGCAGTACTTC
v_gene: TRBV15
j_gene: TRBJ2-7
d_gene: -
abundance: -

CDR3aa: CSVRRDLNTGELFF
CDR3nt: TGCAGCGTAAGGCGGGACTTGAACACCGGGGAGCTGTTTTTT
v_gene: TRBV29-1
j_gene: TRBJ2-2
d_gene: -
abundance: many

CDR3aa: CSANDRWETQYF
CDR3nt: TGCAGTGCTAACGACAGGTGGGAGACCCAGTACTTC
v_gene: TRBV20-1
j_gene: TRBJ2-5
d_gene: -
abundance: many

CDR3aa: CASFQGQSPLHF
CDR3nt: TGTGCCAGCTTCCAGGGTCAATCACCCCTCCACTTT
v_gene: TRBV28
j_gene: TRBJ1-6
d_gene: -
abundance: -

CDR3aa: CASRDRGRKKLFF
CDR3nt: TGTGCCAGCAGGGACAGGGGGCGGAAAAAACTGTTTTTT
v_gene: TRBV2
j_gene: TRBJ1-4
d_gene: TRBD1
abundance: many

CDR3aa: CASKVQTRNTGELFF
CDR3nt: TGTGCCAGCAAGGTCCAAACGAGGAACACCGGGGAGCTGTTTTTT
v_gene: TRBV12-3/TRBV12-4
j_gene: TRBJ2-2
d_gene: -
abundance: -

CDR3aa: CASSLNLFEQYF
CDR3nt: TGTGCCAGCAGCTTGAACCTCTTCGAGCAGTACTTC
v_gene: TRBV13
j_gene: TRBJ2-7
d_gene: -
abundance: -

CDR3aa: CSAFDSGNEKLFF
CDR3nt: TGCAGTGCTTTTGACAGTGGGAATGAAAAACTGTTTTTT
v_gene: TRBV20-1
j_gene: TRBJ1-4
d_gene: -
abundance: few

CDR3aa: CASSEALRDRGVGYTF
CDR3nt: TGTGCCAGCAGTGAAGCGCTTCGAGACAGGGGAGTCGGCTACACCTTC
v_gene: TRBV2
j_gene: TRBJ1-2
d_gene: TRBD1
abundance: few

CDR3aa: CASSLAIRSEAFF
CDR3nt: TGTGCCAGCAGCTTAGCGATACGAAGTGAAGCTTTCTTT
v_gene: TRBV7-2
j_gene: TRBJ1-1
d_gene: -
abundance: many

CDR3aa: CASSLQGPSGYTF
CDR3nt: TGTGCCAGCAGTTTACAGGGACCAAGTGGCTACACCTTC
v_gene: TRBV27
j_gene: TRBJ1-2
d_gene: -
abundance: few

CDR3aa: CSAEELGDSYEQYF
CDR3nt: TGCAGTGCAGAGGAATTGGGCGACTCTTACGAGCAGTACTTC
v_gene: TRBV20-1
j_gene: TRBJ2-7
d_gene: -
abundance: few

CDR3aa: CASAWDTGYKGDEAFF
CDR3nt: TGTGCCAGCGCTTGGGACACCGGCTACAAAGGAGATGAAGCTTTCTTT
v_gene: TRBV5-8
j_gene: TRBJ1-1
d_gene: -
abundance: many

CDR3aa: CAWSVLNGGLDEQYF
CDR3nt: TGTGCCTGGAGTGTATTGAACGGGGGGCTGGACGAGCAGTACTTC
v_gene: TRBV30
j_gene: TRBJ2-7
d_gene: -
abundance: -

CDR3aa: CASSGQGADEQYF
CDR3nt: TGTGCCAGCAGTGGGCAGGGGGCGGACGAGCAGTACTTC
v_gene: TRBV2
j_gene: TRBJ2-7
d_gene: TRBD1
abundance: -

CDR3aa: CATSRDKGTNEKLFF
CDR3nt: TGTGCCACCAGCAGAGATAAGGGGACAAATGAAAAACTGTTTTTT
v_gene: TRBV15
j_gene: TRBJ1-4
d_gene: -
abundance: many

CDR3aa: CSAIKNRGQSFEAFF
CDR3nt: TGCAGTGCTATAAAAAACCGGGGACAGTCTTTTGAAGCTTTCTTT
v_gene: TRBV20-1
j_gene: TRBJ1-1
d_gene: TRBD1
abundance: few

CDR3aa: CASRSGAREKLFF
CDR3nt: TGTGCCAGCAGGTCTGGGGCTCGAGAAAAACTGTTTTTT
v_gene: TRBV7-8
j_gene: TRBJ1-4
d_gene: -
abundance: -

CDR3aa: CAWSVLGGARETQYF
CDR3nt: TGTGCCTGGAGTGTACTCGGGGGGGCCAGGGAGACCCAGTACTTC
v_gene: TRBV30
j_gene: TRBJ2-5
d_gene: TRBD2
abundance: -

CDR3aa: CASSSIGRETGELFF
CDR3nt: TGTGCCAGCAGCTCTATAGGGCGGGAGACCGGGGAGCTGTTTTTT
v_gene: TRBV7-8
j_gene: TRBJ2-2
d_gene: TRBD2
abundance: -

CDR3aa: CASSLEGRPSYEQYF
CDR3nt: TGTGCCAGCAGCTTAGAGGGCAGGCCGTCCTACGAGCAGTACTTC
v_gene: TRBV7-2
j_gene: TRBJ2-7
d_gene: -
abundance: many

CDR3aa: CASSLGDVSNQPQHF
CDR3nt: TGCGCCAGCAGCTTGGGGGACGTTAGCAATCAGCCCCAGCATTTT
v_gene: TRBV5-1
j_gene: TRBJ1-5
d_gene: -
abundance: many

CDR3aa: CSSQIFGTEAFF
CDR3nt: TGCAGCAGCCAAATATTTGGGACTGAAGCTTTCTTT
v_gene: TRBV29-1
j_gene: TRBJ1-1
d_gene: -
abundance: -

CDR3aa: CASSQVRWKGSPLHF
CDR3nt: TGCGCCAGCAGCCAAGTAAGGTGGAAGGGTTCACCCCTCCACTTT
v_gene: TRBV4-3
j_gene: TRBJ1-6
d_gene: -
abundance: many

CDR3aa: CASNPTGDYGYTF
CDR3nt: TGTGCCAGCAACCCAACAGGGGACTATGGCTACACCTTC
v_gene: TRBV6-2/TRBV6-3
j_gene: TRBJ1-2
d_gene: TRBD1
abundance: few

CDR3aa: CASSLTGTQPQYF
CDR3nt: TGCGCCAGCAGCTTGACCGGGACTCAGCCCCAGTACTTC
v_gene: TRBV5-1
j_gene: TRBJ2-5
d_gene: -
abundance: -

CDR3aa: CASSLGQGGYGYTF
CDR3nt: TGTGCCAGCAGCTTGGGACAGGGGGGCTATGGCTACACCTTC
v_gene: TRBV5-1
j_gene: TRBJ1-2
d_gene: TRBD1
abundance: many

CDR3aa: CASTQGGSSSKGYTF
CDR3nt: TGTGCCAGTACCCAAGGGGGCTCGTCTTCTAAGGGCTACACCTTC
v_gene: TRBV19
j_gene: TRBJ1-2
d_gene: TRBD1
abundance: few

CDR3aa: CSVISGGETQYF
CDR3nt: TGCAGCGTAATTTCAGGCGGGGAGACCCAGTACTTC
v_gene: TRBV29-1
j_gene: TRBJ2-5
d_gene: -
abundance: -

CDR3aa: CSARPSNLNTEAFF
CDR3nt: TGCAGCGCAAGGCCCTCGAACTTGAACACTGAAGCTTTCTTT
v_gene: TRBV29-1
j_gene: TRBJ1-1
d_gene: -
abundance: -

CDR3aa: CSVGRTGRYEQYF
CDR3nt: TGCAGCGTTGGAAGGACAGGCAGGTACGAGCAGTACTTC
v_gene: TRBV29-1
j_gene: TRBJ2-7
d_gene: TRBD1
abundance: many

CDR3aa: CASSYRIAMNTEAFF
CDR3nt: TGTGCCAGCAGTTACAGAATTGCTATGAACACTGAAGCTTTCTTT
v_gene: TRBV10-3
j_gene: TRBJ1-1
d_gene: -
abundance: -

CDR3aa: CASSLTPEAFF
CDR3nt: TGTGCCAGCAGTTTGACCCCTGAAGCTTTCTTT
v_gene: TRBV7-9
j_gene: TRBJ1-1
d_gene: -
abundance: many

CDR3aa: CAISESFQENQPQHF
CDR3nt: TGTGCCATCAGTGAGAGTTTTCAGGAGAATCAGCCCCAGCATTTT
v_gene: TRBV10-3
j_gene: TRBJ1-5
d_gene: -
abundance: many